This T cell receptor (beta chain) was identified during a study of T cell clones after liver transplantation. The overall study: Graft-donor-reactive sequences were compared with third-party-reactive TCRbeta sequences from pre-transplant mixed lymphocyte reactions.

This clone was counted a single time. The antigen remains undetermined. Clones were sequenced by immunoSEQ multiplex PCR, and TCRdb holds only the in-frame ones, with some missing. This table holds about 9,100 clones, 60% to 80% found once. Trimming pared 3 bases from V and 9 bases from J, leaving 11 bases between. The CDR3 extends over 13 amino acids. Germline V gives CDR1 MNHEY, CDR2 SMNVEV (reference sequence). Findings of the study overall: Graft donor-reactive T cells possibly entered the graft instead of undergoing deletion.

The sequencing used CD8+ T cells from blood, collected before liver transplant. The clonotype comes from a human donor who received a liver transplant. V and J are TRBV27 and TRBJ2-2; the D call may be TRBD1 or TRBD2 (5 bases each). CDR3 loop: CASSLGVGRELFF. CDR3 in DNA: TGTGCCAGCAGTTTGGGGGTGGGGCGGGAGCTGTTTTTT.